These 2 T cell receptor beta chains came from one sample sequenced in a study of glioma-infiltrating T cells. Amplification of TCR alpha and beta CDR3 regions from RNA used iRepertoire nested multiplex PCR. Using its own MiXCR run on the multiplex PCR reads, TCRdb lists one record per CDR3 protein. The sample yields approximately 90,000 distinct CDR3 sequences, about a quarter seen once. The sequenced sample consisted of glioma tissue, nonneoplastic brain tissue, or PBMCs (not recorded which). The receptors derive from a human donor with low-grade glioma or glioblastoma, undergoing nonglioma brain surgery, or in good health (not recorded which).

Judged by abundance, this clonotype is medium-sized (0.01 to 0.1%). This chain uses TRBV27 with TRBJ2-5; D gene unclear. The CDR3 sequence is 15 residues long. V was shortened by 6 bases and J by 7 bases, with 21 bases between the two germline ends. From germline, CDR1 is MNHEY and CDR2 SMNVEV (reference sequence). The DNA for the CDR3 is TGTGCCAGCAGCCGCGCTTCCCGCAGTCTTTTGACCCAGTACTTC. Amino acid sequence: CASSRASRSLLTQYF.

At least ten counts were recorded for this clonotype. V gene TRBV6-1 combines with J gene TRBJ2-1, with a possible D match to TRBD2 (6 bases). Germline loops: CDR1 MNHNS, CDR2 SASEGT. Trimming took 5 bases from V and 12 from J, leaving 23 bases between them. The CDR3 totals 15 residues. The DNA of the CDR3 is TGTGCCAGCAGTTACCGACTAGTGGGGGACCCCAGGCAGTTCTTC. Translation: CASSYRLVGDPRQFF.